This TCR beta chain was recorded in a study of blood T cell repertoires in COVID-19. Study at large: Samples of COVID-19 (acute and convalescent) were obtained from the United States, Italy and Spain. T cells, B-cell-depleted T cells, or PBMCs supplied cDNA or gDNA.

Followed longitudinally, the Seattle patients had been enrolled during active infection. Original processing methods: Quantification of nucleated cells was approximated via reference gene primer amplification. TCRdb's copy holds only in-frame clones and misses some; the assay was immunoSEQ multiplex PCR. V and J calls and clone size are those listed in that table; D and trimming were worked out from the DNA. The data show about 250,000 clones, with approximately 90% seen just once and roughly 6.8% held by the top ten. Germline values: CDR1 SGHRS, CDR2 YFSETQ. CDR3 length: 12 residues. Trimming cost V 4 bases and J 4 bases, with 8 bases left between them.

This TCR was sampled from a woman aged 30 to 39 with COVID-19, enrolled during active disease. The sample consisted of peripheral blood. The chain links TRBV5-1 to TRBJ2-5; D unresolved. CDR3 nucleotide sequence: TGCGCCAGCAGCCAACCAGGAGAGACCCAGTACTTC. It encodes CASSQPGETQYF.